The source of this TCR beta chain is a study of cytomegalovirus exposure and HLA in healthy donors. Primers included in the PCR were 60 Vbeta and 13 Jbeta primers. Sequencing was performed with immunoSEQ multiplex PCR; in TCRdb, only in-frame clones are kept and a portion is missing. The data hold 160,000 or so clones, with about 86% observed a single time. Per germline, CDR1 SQVTM and CDR2 ANQGSEA. Trimming cost V 3 bases and J 6 bases, with 9 bases left between them. The length of the CDR3 is 11 residues. The TCR comes from a woman younger than 30 in good health and CMV-seronegative. The gene calls are TRBV29-1 and TRBJ2-7, with D unclear. Source material: PBMCs. The CDR3 here is CSVEQSREQYF. CDR3 DNA: TGCAGCGTTGAGCAGTCTCGCGAGCAGTACTTC.